This T cell receptor beta chain stems from a study of lymphopenia after photon versus proton radiotherapy. The data were produced by immunoSEQ multiplex PCR, yet TCRdb's version contains in-frame clones alone and is incomplete. This sample has roughly 53,000 clones, with approximately 82% found just once. Germline loops: CDR1 ENHRY, CDR2 SYGVKD. There are 15 residues in the CDR3. Losses at the gene ends were 4 bases for V and 3 bases for J; bases not matched to a gene: 5. Study findings and constraints: After lymphocyte nadir, photon-treated repertoires showed oligoclonal expansion, especially CD8+ Temra. Post-nadir TCR diversity decline inversely tracked overall survival among those who died. Survival link was tested only in deceased patients; proton benefit remains a possibility. Under photons, naive T cells and diversity fell while effector/memory populations rose.

Comments on this clone: Antigen unknown.

The sample was peripheral blood, taken from a patient treated with photon-based radiotherapy. This receptor was taken from a man aged 45-65 years with gastric cancer. J is TRBJ2-3 and V is TRBV10-3, with 9 bases fitting TRBD2. The CDR3 coding sequence is TGTGCCATCAGTGCAGCGCGGGAGGGAACAGATACGCAGTATTTT. Translation gives CAISAAREGTDTQYF.